The source of this T cell receptor (beta chain) is a study of T and B cells in COVID-19 patients. TRB rearrangements were amplified by multiplex PCR with BIOMED2 TRB-A/B primers. TCRdb re-called the multiplex PCR reads with MiXCR, one entry per CDR3 protein. The data hold roughly 10,000 distinct CDR3 sequences, with approximately 35% observed a single time. Findings and caveats of the study: Blood from mildly ill patients while symptomatic, and early samples from severe cases, were scarce.

Each TRB amplification used roughly 250-550 ng of genomic DNA from blood. This clonotype is medium-sized within its sample. The antigen remains unidentified. The sequence was obtained from a human donor with active COVID-19. Sequenced input: blood.

Here the CDR3 DNA reads TGTGCCAGCAGTTTAGTAGCAGGGAGGAACACCGGGGAGCTGTTTTTT. Its translation is CASSLVAGRNTGELFF. The rearrangement links TRBV12-3 or TRBV12-4 to TRBJ2-2; D might be TRBD1 or TRBD2, each matching 5 bases. This CDR3 has 16 amino acids. Trimming shortened V by 1 base and J by 1 base, and 10 bases separated the two germline ends.